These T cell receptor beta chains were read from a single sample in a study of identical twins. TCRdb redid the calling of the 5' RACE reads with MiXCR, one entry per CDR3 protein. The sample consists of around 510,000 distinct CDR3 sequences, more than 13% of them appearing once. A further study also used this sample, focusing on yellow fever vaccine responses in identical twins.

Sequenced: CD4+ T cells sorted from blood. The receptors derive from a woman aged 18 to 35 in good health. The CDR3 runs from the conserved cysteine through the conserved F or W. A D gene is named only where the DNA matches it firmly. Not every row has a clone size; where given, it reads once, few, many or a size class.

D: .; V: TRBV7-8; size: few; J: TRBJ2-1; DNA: TGTGCCAGCAGCTTAGTTGGGGGGATCTATGAGCAGTTCTTC; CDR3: CASSLVGGIYEQFF
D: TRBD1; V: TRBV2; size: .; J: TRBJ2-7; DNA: TGTGCCAGCAGTGTATACAGGGGTTTGGGTGAGCAGTACTTC; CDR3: CASSVYRGLGEQYF
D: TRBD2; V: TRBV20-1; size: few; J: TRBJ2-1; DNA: TGCAGTGCAGCCGATACTAGCGGGAAGGTCGATGAGCAGTTCTTC; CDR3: CSAADTSGKVDEQFF
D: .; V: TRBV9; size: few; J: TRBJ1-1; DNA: TGTGCCAGCAGCGTAGAATTCCAGGGTGTGAACACTGAAGCTTTCTTT; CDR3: CASSVEFQGVNTEAFF
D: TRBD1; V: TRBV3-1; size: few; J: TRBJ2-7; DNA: TGTGCCAGCACCCGCGGACAGGGTCTCTACGAGCAGTACTTC; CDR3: CASTRGQGLYEQYF
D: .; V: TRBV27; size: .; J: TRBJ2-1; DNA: TGTGCCAGCACTTATTACAATGAGCAGTTCTTC; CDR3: CASTYYNEQFF
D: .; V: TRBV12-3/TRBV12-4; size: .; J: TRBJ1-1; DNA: TGTGCCAGCAGGAGGAGAGGGAACCATGGAGACACTGAAGCTTTCTTT; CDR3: CASRRRGNHGDTEAFF
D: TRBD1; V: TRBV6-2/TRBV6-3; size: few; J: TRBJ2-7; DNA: TGTGCCAGCAGTTACCCCGGGACAGTCTACGAGCAGTACTTC; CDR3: CASSYPGTVYEQYF
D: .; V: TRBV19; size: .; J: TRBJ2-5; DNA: TGTGCCAGTGCCTCACGCCAGATCCAAGAGACCCAGTACTTC; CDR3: CASASRQIQETQYF
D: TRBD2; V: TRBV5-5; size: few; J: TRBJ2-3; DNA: TGTGCCAGCAGCCATGGACTAGCGGGGTACACAGATACGCAGTATTTT; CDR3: CASSHGLAGYTDTQYF
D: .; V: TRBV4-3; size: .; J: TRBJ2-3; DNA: TGCGCCAGCAGCCAAGCCAGGACTACGCGAGATACGCAGTATTTT; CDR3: CASSQARTTRDTQYF
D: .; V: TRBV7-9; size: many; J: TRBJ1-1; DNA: TGTGCCAGCAGCTTAGTCGGGGTAGAAGCTTTCTTT; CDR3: CASSLVGVEAFF
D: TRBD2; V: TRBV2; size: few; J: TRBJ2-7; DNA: TGTGCCAGCAGTGAAAACGGGAGGGGCTCCTACGAGCAGTACTTC; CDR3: CASSENGRGSYEQYF
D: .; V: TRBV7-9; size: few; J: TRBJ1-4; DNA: TGTGCCAGCAGCAAACAGGGAGAAAAACTGTTTTTT; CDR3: CASSKQGEKLFF
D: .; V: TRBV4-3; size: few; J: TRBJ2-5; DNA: TGCGCCAGCAGCCCCGCCCTCACCCGGGGACAAGAGACCCAGTACTTC; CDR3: CASSPALTRGQETQYF
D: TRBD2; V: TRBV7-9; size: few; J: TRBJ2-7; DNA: TGTGCCAGCAGCTTTCAGGCGTTGGGCGGGAGAGTTTACGAGCAGTACTTC; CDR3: CASSFQALGGRVYEQYF
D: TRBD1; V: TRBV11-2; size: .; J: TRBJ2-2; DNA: TGTGCCAGCAGCTCCGACCGGGACAGGGGTATCCTGAACACCGGGGAGCTGTTTTTT; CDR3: CASSSDRDRGILNTGELFF
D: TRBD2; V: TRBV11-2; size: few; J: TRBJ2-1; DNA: TGTGCCAGCAGCTTAGATTATAGGCGGACTAGCGCCTACAATGAGCAGTTCTTC; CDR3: CASSLDYRRTSAYNEQFF
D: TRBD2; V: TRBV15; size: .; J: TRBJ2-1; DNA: TGTGCCACCAGCAGGACTAGCGGGAGTAATGAGCAGTTCTTC; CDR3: CATSRTSGSNEQFF
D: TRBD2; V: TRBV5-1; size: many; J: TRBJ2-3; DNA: TGCGCCAGCAGCTTTGCGGGCGCTAGCGGCATCAAAGATACGCAGTATTTT; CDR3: CASSFAGASGIKDTQYF
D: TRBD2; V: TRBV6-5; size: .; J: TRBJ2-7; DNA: TGTGCCAGCAGTTCCTTACCGGGACTAGCGGAACCCTTCTACGAGCAGTACTTC; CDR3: CASSSLPGLAEPFYEQYF
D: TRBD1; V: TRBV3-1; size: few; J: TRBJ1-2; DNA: TGTGCCAGCAGCCAACGCGGACAGGGAGGGTATGGCTACACCTTC; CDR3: CASSQRGQGGYGYTF
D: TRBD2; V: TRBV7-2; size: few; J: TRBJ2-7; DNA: TGTGCCAGCAGCTCTGGACTAGCGGTCCCCTACGAGCAGTACTTC; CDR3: CASSSGLAVPYEQYF
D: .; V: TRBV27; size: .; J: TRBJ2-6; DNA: TGTGCCAGCACTACCCCCGGGGCTGGGGCCAACGTCCTGACTTTC; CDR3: CASTTPGAGANVLTF
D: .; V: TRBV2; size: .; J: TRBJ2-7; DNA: TGTGCCAGCAGGGCAGGGTTCCCAAGCTCCTACGAGCAGTACTTC; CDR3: CASRAGFPSSYEQYF
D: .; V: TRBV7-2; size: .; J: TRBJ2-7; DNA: TGTGCCAGCAGCTTAGATCCAGGGAACTACGAGCAGTACTTC; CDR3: CASSLDPGNYEQYF
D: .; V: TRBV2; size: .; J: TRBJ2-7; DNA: TGTGCCAGCAGGCCACAGGTCCCTAACTGCGAGCAGTACTTC; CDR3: CASRPQVPNCEQYF
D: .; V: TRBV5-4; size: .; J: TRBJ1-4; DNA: TGTGCCAGCAGCTTGGAGCCGGGGACTCGGTTAAATGAAAAACTGTTTTTT; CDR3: CASSLEPGTRLNEKLFF
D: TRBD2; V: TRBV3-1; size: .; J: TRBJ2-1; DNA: TGTGCCAGCAGCTCCGACCCTAGCGGTTTTCAGTTCTTC; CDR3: CASSSDPSGFQFF
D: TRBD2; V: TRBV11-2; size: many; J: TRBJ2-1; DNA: TGTGCCAGCAGCTCCCGGGGGGGCCCCTACAATGAGCAGTTCTTC; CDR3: CASSSRGGPYNEQFF
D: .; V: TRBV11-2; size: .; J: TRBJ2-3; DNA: TGTGCCAGCAGCCCAGTTGCCCCCACAGATACGCAGTATTTT; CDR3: CASSPVAPTDTQYF
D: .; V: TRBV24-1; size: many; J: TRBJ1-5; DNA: TGTGCCACCAGTGATCGGGGACCTAATCAGCCCCAGCATTTT; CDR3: CATSDRGPNQPQHF
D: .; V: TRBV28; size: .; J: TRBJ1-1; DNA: TGTGCCAGCAGGGGGCTATTGAACACTGAAGCTTTCTTT; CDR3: CASRGLLNTEAFF
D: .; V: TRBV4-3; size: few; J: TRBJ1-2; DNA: TGCGCCAGCAGCCACGACGCCGGGGCCTATGGCTACACCTTC; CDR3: CASSHDAGAYGYTF
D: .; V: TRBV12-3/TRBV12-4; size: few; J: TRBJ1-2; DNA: TGTGCCAGCAGTCTTAGGGGCAGCTATGGCTACACCTTC; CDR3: CASSLRGSYGYTF
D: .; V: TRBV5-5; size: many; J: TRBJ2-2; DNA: TGTGCCAGCAGCTTATACTTAAAGGGTACCGGGGAGCTGTTTTTT; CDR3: CASSLYLKGTGELFF
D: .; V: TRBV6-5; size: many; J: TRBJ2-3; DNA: TGTGCCAGCAGTAGTGAGGGAGATACGCAGTATTTT; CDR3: CASSSEGDTQYF
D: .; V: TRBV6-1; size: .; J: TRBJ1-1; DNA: TGTGCCAGCGGGGGAGCCAGGAGGAACACTGAAGCTTTCTTT; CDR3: CASGGARRNTEAFF
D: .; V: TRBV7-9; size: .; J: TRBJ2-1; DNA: TGTGCCAGCAGCCCGCGGTCCCCATCCTCCTACAATGAGCAGTTCTTC; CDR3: CASSPRSPSSYNEQFF
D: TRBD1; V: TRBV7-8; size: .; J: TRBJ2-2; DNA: TGTGCCAGCAGCTTAGCGGCCAGGGGGCGGACCGGGGAGCTGTTTTTT; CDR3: CASSLAARGRTGELFF
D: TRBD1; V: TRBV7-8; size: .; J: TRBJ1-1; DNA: TGTGCCAGCAGCTTCAACCCCGAAAGTGGACAGGGCAGCACTGAAGCTTTCTTT; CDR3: CASSFNPESGQGSTEAFF
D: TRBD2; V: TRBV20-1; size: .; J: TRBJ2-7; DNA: TGCAGTGCTAGTGGGCGGGGGGCTAAAGAGGCGCAGTACTTC; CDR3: CSASGRGAKEAQYF
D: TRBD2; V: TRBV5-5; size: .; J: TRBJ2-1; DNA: TGTGCCAGCAGCCGGGGGGATAGCGGGCATTTAGATGAGCAGTTCTTC; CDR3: CASSRGDSGHLDEQFF
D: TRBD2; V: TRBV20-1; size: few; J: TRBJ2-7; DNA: TGCAGTGTTTTACTAGCGGGAGAGCTCTACGAGCAGTACTTC; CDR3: CSVLLAGELYEQYF
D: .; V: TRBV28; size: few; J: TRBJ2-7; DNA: TGTGCCAGCAGTCCCCGGACAGAGTCCCTCTACGAGCAGTACTTC; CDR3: CASSPRTESLYEQYF
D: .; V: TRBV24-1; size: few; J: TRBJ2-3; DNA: TGTGCCACCAGTGGAACCACAGATACGCAGTATTTT; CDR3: CATSGTTDTQYF
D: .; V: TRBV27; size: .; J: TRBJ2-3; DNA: TGTGCCACCCGGGCCCGGGGACCAGATACGCAGTATTTT; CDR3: CATRARGPDTQYF